This T cell receptor (beta chain) was sequenced during a study of shared clonotypes between healthy human individuals. Study-level points and caveats: With a handful of donors compared, around 5% of naive CD4 clonotypes were shared. Non-shared clonotypes displayed generation probabilities falling below those of clonotypes present in all four donors.

Details on this clone: What it binds is unknown. This could be a read error, since a much larger clone is one nucleotide away.

CD45RO-negative CD8 cells positively selected for CCR7 made up the naive population, which excluded terminally differentiated effector memory CD45RA+ cells. This CDR3 has 11 residues. Germline CDR1 is MRHNA and CDR2 is SNTAGT. Trimming shortened V by 0 bases and J by 7 bases, and 0 bases separated the two germline ends. The assay was immunoSEQ multiplex PCR, and TCRdb's table has in-frame clones only and misses some. Among about 2 million clones listed, less than 95% were seen once. The chain joins TRBV6-4 to TRBJ2-2; D is unclear. The receptor was isolated from a man younger than 30 in good health. Sequences were obtained from naive CD8+ T cells sorted from blood. The CDR3 sequence: CASSDSGELFF. CDR3 coding DNA: TGTGCCAGCAGTGACTCCGGGGAGCTGTTTTTT.